A selection of T cell receptor beta chains follows, all from one sample in a study of shared clonotypes between healthy human individuals. TCRdb's copy holds only in-frame clones and misses some; the assay was immunoSEQ multiplex PCR. The data contain over a million clones, about 70% of them singletons. What was sequenced was memory CD4+ T cells sorted from blood. These receptors were collected from a man between 18 and 35 years old in good health. The CDR3 runs from the conserved cysteine through the conserved F or W. A D gene is named only where the DNA matches it firmly. A clone size is listed for some rows: how often the clone was seen (once, few, many), or a class if it is expanded.

length	D	V	size	J	CDR3	DNA
15	TRBD2	TRBV30	-	TRBJ2-3	CAWSRASGSTDTQYF	TGTGCCTGGAGTCGAGCTAGCGGGAGCACAGATACGCAGTATTTT
14	-	TRBV18	-	TRBJ2-5	CASSPGLPQETQYF	TGTGCCAGCTCACCAGGGCTCCCGCAAGAGACCCAGTACTTC
13	-	TRBV30	few	TRBJ2-2	CAWRPGATGELFF	TGTGCCTGGAGGCCAGGGGCGACCGGGGAGCTGTTTTTT
12	-	TRBV10-2	few	TRBJ2-1	CASGRHADEQFF	TGCGCCAGCGGGCGACACGCGGATGAGCAGTTCTTC
14	TRBD2	TRBV28	-	TRBJ2-5	CASSTGGGQETQYF	TGTGCCAGCAGTACGGGAGGCGGTCAAGAGACCCAGTACTTC
14	-	TRBV5-6	-	TRBJ2-5	CASSDTGIQETQYF	TGTGCCAGCAGCGACACAGGGATACAAGAGACCCAGTACTTC
13	-	TRBV5-6	-	TRBJ1-1	CASSLWRITEAFF	TGTGCCAGCAGTCTCTGGCGGATCACTGAAGCTTTCTTT
14	TRBD1	TRBV9	-	TRBJ2-3	CASNRDRVTDTQYF	TGTGCCAGCAACCGGGACAGGGTCACAGATACGCAGTATTTT
15	TRBD1	TRBV5-6	-	TRBJ2-5	CASSPRQGVRETQYF	TGTGCCAGCAGCCCCCGACAGGGAGTAAGAGAGACCCAGTACTTC
14	-	TRBV28	few	TRBJ1-5	CASGLGYDYQPQHF	TGTGCCAGCGGTTTGGGGTACGATTATCAGCCCCAGCATTTT
16	-	TRBV11-2	-	TRBJ2-1	CASSSYRSSSYNEQFF	TGTGCCAGCAGCTCTTACAGGAGCAGCTCCTACAATGAGCAGTTCTTC
12	-	TRBV29-1	-	TRBJ2-7	CSVGYGGTEQYF	TGCAGCGTTGGATATGGGGGCACCGAGCAGTACTTC
14	-	TRBV5-1	-	TRBJ2-2	CASSPMTITGELFF	TGCGCCAGCAGCCCAATGACTATCACCGGGGAGCTGTTTTTT
14	-	TRBV30	-	TRBJ2-5	CAWSVFQVRETQYF	TGTGCCTGGAGTGTATTTCAGGTCCGGGAGACCCAGTACTTC
16	TRBD2	TRBV9	few	TRBJ2-2	CASSVGTRGTQGELFF	TGTGCCAGCAGCGTAGGGACTAGAGGGACCCAGGGGGAGCTGTTTTTT
16	TRBD1	TRBV5-6	once	TRBJ1-2	CASSLGDRLRGSGYTF	TGTGCCAGCAGCTTAGGGGACAGGCTCAGAGGTTCTGGCTACACCTTC
15	-	TRBV7-2	once	TRBJ2-1	CASSLDFSAGSEQFF	TGTGCCAGCAGCTTAGACTTTTCAGCTGGGAGTGAGCAGTTCTTC
14	TRBD1	TRBV15	-	TRBJ2-7	CATSRGTGVYEQYF	TGTGCCACCAGCAGAGGGACAGGGGTCTACGAGCAGTACTTC
14	-	TRBV5-6	-	TRBJ2-7	CASSLVRANYEQYF	TGTGCCAGCAGCTTGGTTCGGGCGAACTACGAGCAGTACTTC
13	-	TRBV4-3	-	TRBJ2-2	CASSQEGGGELFF	TGCGCCAGCAGCCAAGAGGGGGGTGGGGAGCTGTTTTTT
15	TRBD2	TRBV7-7	-	TRBJ2-2	CASSPGLAYTGELFF	TGTGCTAGCAGTCCGGGACTAGCCTACACCGGGGAGCTGTTTTTT
15	-	TRBV19	once	TRBJ1-2	CASSIAGTANYGYTF	TGTGCCAGTAGTATAGCCGGAACAGCTAACTATGGCTACACCTTC
15	TRBD1	TRBV5-4	few	TRBJ2-1	CASSLASGGHNEQFF	TGTGCCAGCAGCTTGGCCTCAGGGGGCCACAATGAGCAGTTCTTC